Below, 27 T cell receptor beta chains from the same sample are listed, as sequenced in a study of blood T cell repertoires in COVID-19. This table comes from immunoSEQ multiplex PCR, and its TCRdb copy is limited to in-frame clones, with some not included. The sample includes roughly 200,000 clones, under 80% of them seen just once. The sample comprised peripheral blood. These receptors all stem from a man in his forties or fifties who had recovered from COVID-19.

V gene TRBV15 combines with J gene TRBJ2-5; tentatively, D is TRBD2 (5 bases). The V end was cut by 0 bases, the J end by 7 bases, with 15 bases between. The CDR3 totals 15 residues. Germline assignment: CDR1 LNHNV and CDR2 YYDKDF (reference sequence). CDR3 protein: CATSREAWSGGTQYF. Written as DNA, the CDR3 is TGTGCCACCAGCAGAGAAGCTTGGAGCGGAGGGACCCAGTACTTC. Supplemented by reference TRBV15 and TRBJ2-5, the full variable domain reads DAMVIQNPRYQVTQFGKPVTLSCSQTLNHNVMYWYQQKSSQAPKLLFHYYDKDFNNEADTPDNFQSRRPNTSFCFLDIRSPGLGDTAMYLCATSREAWSGGTQYFGPGTRLLVL.

The chain has TRBV5-1 and TRBJ2-1, with D unresolved. Trimming left V 0 bases short and J 7 bases short, with 8 bases between. Germline loops: CDR1 SGHRS, CDR2 YFSETQ. This CDR3 region has 13 residues. CDR3 loop: CASSLGPPNEQFF. CDR3 nucleotide sequence: TGCGCCAGCAGCTTGGGGCCCCCTAATGAGCAGTTCTTC. The full variable domain, in which reference TRBV5-1 and TRBJ2-1 provide the parts outside the CDR3, is KAGVTQTPRYLIKTRGQQVTLSCSPISGHRSVSWYQQTPGQGLQFLFEYFSETQRNKGNFPGRFSGRQFSNSRSEMNVSTLELGDSALYLCASSLGPPNEQFFGPGTRLTVL.

This chain connects TRBV7-8 to TRBJ2-5, with TRBD1 matching over 7 bases. With 2 bases clipped from V and 4 bases from J, the junction kept 7 bases outside the gene matches. CDR3 length: 15 amino acids. The germline V gene encodes CDR1 SGHVS and CDR2 FQNEAQ. The CDR3 loop is CASSLPAQGRETQYF. The CDR3 DNA is TGTGCCAGCAGCTTACCGGCACAGGGGCGAGAGACCCAGTACTTC.

This chain connects TRBV7-8 to TRBJ1-5; D is perhaps TRBD1 (5 bases). The CDR3 is 17 amino acids. The ends were cut back, 5 bases at V and 1 base at J, with 18 bases in the middle. Germline loops: CDR1 SGHVS, CDR2 FQNEAQ. CDR3 in DNA: TGTGCCAGCAGCCCCATTGGGGGGGGAGGAAGCAATCAGCCCCAGCATTTT. Translating gives CASSPIGGGGSNQPQHF.

The chain is built from TRBV30 and TRBJ2-3; tentative D call: TRBD1 (5 bases). CDR3 length: 18 residues. Germline V lookup: CDR1 GTSNPN, CDR2 SVGIG (reference sequence). V was cut by 5 bases and J by 1 base, with 25 bases left in between. The CDR3 reads CAWSPSRVLRAGTDTQYF. CDR3 nucleotides: TGTGCCTGGTCTCCGAGCAGGGTGCTAAGGGCGGGCACAGATACGCAGTATTTT.

The chain uses TRBV14 and TRBJ2-2; 8 nucleotides line up with TRBD1. The CDR3 covers 16 residues. J was trimmed by 2 bases and V by 3 bases; bases with no gene match: 5. The germline gives CDR1 SGHDN, CDR2 FVKESK. The CDR3 protein is CASSHRQGLNTGELFF. The CDR3 DNA is TGTGCCAGCAGCCATCGACAGGGGCTCAACACCGGGGAGCTGTTTTTT.

V and J are TRBV19 and TRBJ2-1, with 13 positions matching TRBD2. This CDR3 contains 16 residues. The junction had 11 bases not matched to a gene; V was cut back by 6 bases and J by 9 bases. Germline assignment: CDR1 LNHDA and CDR2 SQIVND (reference sequence). The CDR3 here is CASRTLGLAGRGEQFF. As DNA, the CDR3 is TGTGCCAGTAGAACTTTGGGACTAGCGGGACGTGGTGAGCAGTTCTTC.

The rearrangement uses TRBV7-9 and TRBJ2-5; D not certain. The V gene lost 1 base and the J gene lost 1 base, with 13 bases spanning the gap. CDR1 and CDR2 from the germline V gene are SEHNR and FQNEAQ (reference sequence). The CDR3 has 16 amino acids. The CDR3 loop is CASSLGITLTQETQYF. The CDR3 DNA is TGTGCCAGCAGCTTAGGTATCACTTTAACCCAAGAGACCCAGTACTTC.

The chain employs TRBV29-1 and TRBJ2-5; no clear D gene. The germline V gene has CDR1 SQVTM and CDR2 ANQGSEA. V gave up 7 bases and J gave up 3 bases, with 12 bases separating them. The CDR3 has 12 amino acids. CDR3 nucleotides: TGCAGCGCCGCGCCGGGTAAAGAGACCCAGTACTTC. Residues: CSAAPGKETQYF.

The rearrangement uses TRBV18 and TRBJ1-1; TRBD1 might be the D (5 bases). Germline CDR1 KGHSH, CDR2 LQKENI. The CDR3 loop spans 15 amino acids. V shed 3 bases and J shed 7 bases, with 18 bases lying between them. The CDR3 DNA sequence: TGTGCCAGCTCACCCCGGGGAGGGGACGGATTTGAAGCTTTCTTT. It translates to CASSPRGGDGFEAFF.

The chain is built from TRBV7-9 and TRBJ2-5; TRBD2 matches 16 bases. The J segment lost 7 bases and the V segment lost 10 bases, leaving 12 bases of the junction unmatched. The CDR3 covers 16 residues. Looked up from germline, CDR1 is SEHNR and CDR2 is FQNEAQ (reference sequence). CDR3 nucleotides: TGTGCCATCGACCCCACGGGACTAGCGGGAGGGCCGACCCAGTACTTC. Protein: CAIDPTGLAGGPTQYF.

This clone came up a few times. The rearrangement joins TRBV3-1 (or the pseudogene TRBV3-2) to TRBJ1-6, with 7 bases fitting TRBD1. This CDR3 contains 16 residues. Trimming took 4 bases from V and 3 from J; bases not matched to a gene: 6. Germline V CDR1 and CDR2: LGHDT, YNNKEL (reference sequence). CDR3: CASSRGQVIYNSPLHF. In nucleotides, the CDR3 is TGTGCCAGCAGCCGAGGACAGGTGATCTATAATTCACCCCTCCACTTT.

The V and J genes are TRBV29-1 and TRBJ1-5, with TRBD1 matching 7 bases. CDR1 is SQVTM, CDR2 ANQGSEA, per germline. There are 13 residues in the CDR3. With 7 bases clipped from V and 3 bases from J, the junction kept 6 bases outside the gene matches. The CDR3 region has the DNA TGCAGCGCGGGGGACAGCTTCAATCAGCCCCAGCATTTT. Its protein product is CSAGDSFNQPQHF.

This chain connects TRBV7-3 to TRBJ1-6; a weak D match, TRBD1 (6 bases). The CDR3 contains 15 residues. Trimming stripped 0 bases from V and 5 bases from J, with 8 bases between. Per the germline V gene, CDR1 is SGHTA and CDR2 is FQGTGA. The CDR3 nucleotides are TGTGCCAGCAGCTTAACGGGACAAAATAATTCACCCCTCCACTTT. Its translation: CASSLTGQNNSPLHF. Variable domain in full (rest from reference TRBV7-3 and TRBJ1-6): GAGVSQTPSNKVTEKGKYVELRCDPISGHTALYWYRQSLGQGPEFLIYFQGTGAADDSGLPNDRFFAVRPEGSVSTLKIQRTERGDSAVYLCASSLTGQNNSPLHFGNGTRLTVT.

Only one count was recorded for this clone. The CDR3 spells CASSQWEQGYGYTF. The CDR3 DNA reads TGTGCCAGCTCACAATGGGAGCAGGGGTATGGCTACACCTTC. The chain joins TRBV18 to TRBJ1-2; D may be TRBD1 (6 bases). The CDR3 is 14 amino acids. V lost 4 bases and J lost 5, with 14 bases in between. From germline, CDR1 is KGHSH and CDR2 LQKENI. Variable domain in full (rest from reference TRBV18 and TRBJ1-2): NAGVMQNPRHLVRRRGQEARLRCSPMKGHSHVYWYRQLPEEGLKFMVYLQKENIIDESGMPKERFSAEFPKEGPSILRIQQVVRGDSAAYFCASSQWEQGYGYTFGSGTRLTVV.

The V gene is TRBV28, the J gene TRBJ2-7, with a possible D match to TRBD2 (5 bases). V lost 8 bases to trimming and J lost 4 bases, with 9 bases between them. The germline gives CDR1 MDHEN, CDR2 SYDVKM. CDR3 length: 11 amino acids. The CDR3 spells CASREMYEQYF. The DNA for the CDR3 is TGTGCCAGCCGGGAAATGTACGAGCAGTACTTC. Full variable domain (outside the CDR3, taken from reference TRBV28 and TRBJ2-7): DVKVTQSSRYLVKRTGEKVFLECVQDMDHENMFWYRQDPGLGLRLIYFSYDVKMKEKGDIPEGYSVSREKKERFSLILESASTNQTSMYLCASREMYEQYFGPGTRLTVT.

This sequence joins TRBV7-9 and TRBJ1-2; D remains ambiguous. The V gene's germline CDR1 is SEHNR and CDR2 FQNEAQ (reference sequence). The CDR3 length is 16 residues. Trimming shortened V by 0 bases and J by 5 bases, and 16 bases separated the two germline ends. CDR3 DNA sequence: TGTGCCAGCAGCTTAGCCTCGGGGATGAAGTCTTATGGCTACACCTTC. It translates to CASSLASGMKSYGYTF. The full variable domain, its missing parts supplied by reference TRBV7-9 and TRBJ1-2, is DTGVSQNPRHKITKRGQNVTFRCDPISEHNRLYWYRQTLGQGPEFLTYFQNEAQLEKSRLLSDRFSAERPKGSFSTLEIQRTEQGDSAMYLCASSLASGMKSYGYTFGSGTRLTVV.

This rearrangement joins TRBV7-2 to TRBJ2-3; a weak D match, TRBD1 (6 bases). V was trimmed by 2 bases and J by 0 bases, leaving 12 bases between them. From germline, CDR1 is SGHTA and CDR2 FQGNSA. The CDR3 runs 16 residues. The chain's CDR3 is CASSLQGQVSTDTQYF. CDR3 in DNA: TGTGCCAGCAGCTTACAGGGGCAGGTTAGCACAGATACGCAGTATTTT.

The gene calls are TRBV24-1 and TRBJ1-2, with 8 bases lining up with TRBD1. This CDR3 spans 13 amino acids. Germline CDR1 reads KGHDR; CDR2 reads SFDVKD. V lost 7 bases, J lost 7 bases, and 7 bases stayed unmatched. The CDR3 protein is CATSGQGLGGYTF. In DNA form, the CDR3 reads TGTGCCACCAGCGGACAGGGTTTGGGTGGCTACACCTTC.

This clone was counted a few times. The V and J genes are TRBV20-1 and TRBJ1-1, with 10 bases identical to TRBD1. Trimming cost V 5 bases and J 12 bases; bases outside gene matches: 6. The CDR3 covers 11 residues. CDR1 and CDR2 from the germline V gene are DFQATT and SNEGSKA (reference sequence). The CDR3 loop reads CSAAGTGETFF. The CDR3 nucleotides are TGCAGTGCTGCCGGGACAGGGGAAACTTTCTTT.

The J gene is TRBJ2-1, the V gene TRBV20-1; TRBD2 aligns across 8 bases. Per germline, CDR1 DFQATT and CDR2 SNEGSKA (reference sequence). CDR3 length: 16 amino acids. The V segment lost 3 bases and the J segment 1 base; nucleotides outside the gene matches: 8. The CDR3 region is CSASRPSGGSYNEQFF. CDR3 in DNA: TGCAGTGCTAGTCGTCCCAGCGGGGGTTCCTACAATGAGCAGTTCTTC.

The CDR3 DNA sequence: TGTGCCAGCAGTATCCGGGACAGGGACACCGGGGAGCTGTTTTTT. Translated: CASSIRDRDTGELFF. This rearrangement joins TRBV28 to TRBJ2-2, with 9 bases lining up with TRBD1. This CDR3 is 15 amino acids long. Germline lookup yields CDR1 MDHEN and CDR2 SYDVKM. After removal of 5 bases from V and 3 bases from J, the junction contained 4 bases not matched to a gene.

The gene calls are TRBV3-1 (or the pseudogene TRBV3-2) and TRBJ1-1, with D possibly TRBD1 on 5 matching bases. The germline CDR1 and CDR2 sequences are LGHDT and YNNKEL (reference sequence). The CDR3 spans 12 residues. V lost 5 bases to trimming and J lost 6 bases, with 10 bases between them. This CDR3 is CASSRQRSEAFF. For the CDR3, the DNA is TGTGCCAGCAGCAGACAGCGTTCTGAAGCTTTCTTT.

This chain's CDR3 is CASNLSGLAGGPNIQYF. The CDR3 nucleotides read TGTGCCAGCAACCTCAGTGGACTAGCGGGAGGGCCAAACATTCAGTACTTC. The V and J genes are TRBV28 and TRBJ2-4; 15 nucleotides align to TRBD2. With V trimmed by 7 bases and J by 6 bases, 10 bases remained unmatched. The CDR3 contains 17 residues. The germline V gene has CDR1 MDHEN and CDR2 SYDVKM.

This chain links TRBV12-5 with TRBJ2-5; 16 bases match TRBD2. V gave up 3 bases and J gave up 2 bases; unmatched junction bases: 6. CDR3 length: 18 amino acids. Germline lookup yields CDR1 LGHNT and CDR2 FRNRAP. The CDR3, as DNA: TGTGCTAGTGGTTTCCCGGGACTAGCGGGAGGGACTCAAGAGACCCAGTACTTC. Translating gives CASGFPGLAGGTQETQYF.

This sequence joins TRBV3-1 (or the pseudogene TRBV3-2) and TRBJ1-2, with no clear D. Deletions cut 0 bases from V and 8 bases from J, with 16 bases between. CDR3 length: 15 residues. The germline V gene has CDR1 LGHDT and CDR2 YNNKEL (reference sequence). Here the CDR3 reads CASSQDSVPSRGYTF. DNA of the CDR3: TGTGCCAGCAGCCAAGATTCGGTCCCGTCTCGGGGCTACACCTTC.

This sequence joins TRBV7-2 and TRBJ2-1; a possible D gene is TRBD1 (7 bases). Germline V gives CDR1 SGHTA, CDR2 FQGNSA. Trimming left V 5 bases short and J 6 bases short, with 20 bases between. The CDR3 runs to 16 residues. CDR3 sequence (DNA): TGTGCCAGCAGCGCCTTACAGGGGTCACTAGCCAATGAGCAGTTCTTC. Translating gives CASSALQGSLANEQFF.